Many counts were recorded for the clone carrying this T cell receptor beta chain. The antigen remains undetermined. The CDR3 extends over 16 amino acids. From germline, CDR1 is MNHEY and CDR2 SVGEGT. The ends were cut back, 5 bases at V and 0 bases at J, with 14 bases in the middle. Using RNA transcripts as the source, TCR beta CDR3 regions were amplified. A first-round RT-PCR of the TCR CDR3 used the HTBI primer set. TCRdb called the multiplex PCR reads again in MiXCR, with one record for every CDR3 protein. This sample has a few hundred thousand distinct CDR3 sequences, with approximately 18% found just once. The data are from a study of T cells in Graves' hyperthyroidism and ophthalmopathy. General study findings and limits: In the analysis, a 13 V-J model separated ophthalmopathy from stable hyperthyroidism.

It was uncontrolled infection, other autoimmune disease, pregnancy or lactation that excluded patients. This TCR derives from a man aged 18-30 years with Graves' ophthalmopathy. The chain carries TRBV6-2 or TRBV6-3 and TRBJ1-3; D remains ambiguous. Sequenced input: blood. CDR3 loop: CASSDIVQLSGNTIYF. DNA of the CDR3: TGTGCCAGCAGTGACATCGTACAACTCTCTGGAAACACCATATATTTT.